The 15 T cell receptor beta chains in this list originate from one sample, sequenced in a study of vaccination effects on CD4 cells after COVID-19. Before sequencing took place, the ViraFEST assay used viral peptide pools to expand antigen-specific CD4+ T cells. Once cultured for under 11 days, the cells underwent separation to obtain CD4+ T cells. Either the BNT162b2 or mRNA-1273 vaccine was given to participants in two doses. Clones were read by immunoSEQ multiplex PCR, and TCRdb kept only the in-frame ones, dropping some. The table has 28,000 or so clones, 83% seen once. What these receptors recognize is not known. Sequenced material: CD4+ T cells from PBMCs cultured with HCoV-NL63 spike peptides, taken after COVID-19 vaccination. The receptors derive from a human donor who received a COVID-19 vaccine. Some clones in this sample may be carry-over from other donors' samples.

The V call is TRBV28, the J call TRBJ2-5; 7 bases are a match to TRBD1. Trimming cost V 6 bases and J 5 bases; bases outside gene matches: 6. This CDR3 region has 13 residues. Germline CDR1 reads MDHEN; CDR2 reads SYDVKM. The CDR3 region has the DNA TGTGCCAGCAGAACAGGGGCCGTGGAGACCCAGTACTTC. This encodes CASRTGAVETQYF. The entire variable domain, with the rest obtained from reference TRBV28 and TRBJ2-5, is as follows: DVKVTQSSRYLVKRTGEKVFLECVQDMDHENMFWYRQDPGLGLRLIYFSYDVKMKEKGDIPEGYSVSREKKERFSLILESASTNQTSMYLCASRTGAVETQYFGPGTRLLVL.

V usage is TRBV29-1 and J usage is TRBJ1-2; possibly TRBD1 for D (5 bases). The CDR3 sequence is 14 residues long. Per the germline V gene, CDR1 is SQVTM and CDR2 is ANQGSEA. V lost 3 bases and J lost 6, with 17 bases in between. As DNA, the CDR3 is TGCAGCGTTGATATGCTGTGGGGCGGTGATGGCTACACCTTC. It yields the protein CSVDMLWGGDGYTF.

The gene calls are TRBV24-1 and TRBJ2-6, with unresolved D. V lost 4 bases to trimming and J lost 9 bases, with 3 bases between them. This CDR3 comprises 11 residues. Germline CDR1 and CDR2: KGHDR and SFDVKD. As DNA, the CDR3 is TGTGCCACCAGTGAAAACAACGTCCTGACTTTC. Translated: CATSENNVLTF.

The J gene is TRBJ1-5, the V gene TRBV28; D is undetermined. The CDR3 spans 13 residues. Germline V lookup: CDR1 MDHEN, CDR2 SYDVKM. Trimming took off 7 bases at V and 6 bases at J, with 13 bases between the two ends. CDR3 in amino acids: CASKDEVIQPQHF. CDR3 nucleotides: TGTGCCAGCAAAGATGAGGTGATTCAGCCCCAGCATTTT.

This chain uses TRBV28 with TRBJ1-5; D perhaps matches TRBD1 (6 bases). The CDR3 has 13 amino acids. Per germline, CDR1 MDHEN and CDR2 SYDVKM. Trimming removed 1 base at V and 7 bases at J, with 8 bases between. In DNA, the CDR3 is TGTGCCAGCAGTTTATACAGGGCCCAGCCCCAGCATTTT. Translated: CASSLYRAQPQHF.

This clone was counted a few times. The chain links TRBV5-1 to TRBJ1-6; the D is unclear. This CDR3 spans 14 amino acids. Per the germline V gene, CDR1 is SGHRS and CDR2 is YFSETQ. Trimming pared 1 base from V and 5 bases from J, leaving 7 bases between. CDR3: CASSLNRNNSPLHF. CDR3 in DNA: TGCGCCAGCAGCTTGAACAGAAATAATTCACCCCTCCACTTT. Filled out from reference TRBV5-1 and TRBJ1-6, the complete variable domain reads KAGVTQTPRYLIKTRGQQVTLSCSPISGHRSVSWYQQTPGQGLQFLFEYFSETQRNKGNFPGRFSGRQFSNSRSEMNVSTLELGDSALYLCASSLNRNNSPLHFGNGTRLTVT.

The rearrangement uses TRBV9 and TRBJ2-2, with D perhaps matching TRBD2 (6 bases). Germline V gene sequence: CDR1 SGDLS, CDR2 YYNGEE. This CDR3 is 16 amino acids long. V dropped 4 bases and J dropped 5 bases, with 18 bases sitting between them. This CDR3 is CASSPMGGVGTGELFF. The CDR3 nucleotides read TGTGCCAGCAGCCCGATGGGCGGGGTTGGTACCGGGGAGCTGTTTTTT.

The chain links TRBV19 to TRBJ2-6; D possibly corresponds to TRBD1 (6 bases). V shed 7 bases and J shed 0 bases, with 13 bases lying between them. Germline values: CDR1 LNHDA, CDR2 SQIVND (reference sequence). The CDR3 has 16 amino acids. This CDR3 reads CASKTGWDSGANVLTF. The DNA for the CDR3 is TGTGCCAGTAAGACAGGCTGGGACTCTGGGGCCAACGTCCTGACTTTC.

This clone has just one count. V is TRBV7-2 and J is TRBJ1-6; no clear D gene. The CDR3 runs to 12 residues. Between the trimmed V and J ends, which lost 8 bases and 6 bases, there was a span of 8 bases. The V gene's germline CDR1 is SGHTA and CDR2 FQGNSA. CDR3 bases: TGTGCCAGCGGACGTCCTAATTCACCCCTCCACTTT. Protein: CASGRPNSPLHF.

The chain employs TRBV18 and TRBJ2-1; TRBD2 aligns across 7 bases. Trimming at V came to 4 bases and at J to 5 bases, leaving 5 bases not matched to a gene. This CDR3 contains 14 residues. Germline loops: CDR1 KGHSH, CDR2 LQKENI. The CDR3 nucleotides read TGTGCCAGCTCACTGGGGCGGGGGAACAATGAGCAGTTCTTC. This gives the protein CASSLGRGNNEQFF.

The chain links TRBV4-1 to TRBJ1-1, with D hard to call. This CDR3 is 16 amino acids long. Germline values: CDR1 MGHRA, CDR2 YSYEKL. V shed 0 bases and J shed 0 bases, with 11 bases lying between them. Written as DNA, the CDR3 is TGCGCCAGCAGCCAAGATCCCAGGTTAATGAACACTGAAGCTTTCTTT. Encoded protein: CASSQDPRLMNTEAFF.

The genes are TRBV6-5 and TRBJ1-4, with 7 bases identical to TRBD1. Germline lookup yields CDR1 MNHEY and CDR2 SVGAGI. J gave up 10 bases and V 0 bases, and 8 bases lay outside the gene matches. This CDR3 comprises 15 residues. The CDR3 loop is CASSYSRAGGGKLFF. The DNA of the CDR3 is TGTGCCAGCAGTTACTCTCGGGCAGGGGGAGGAAAACTGTTTTTT.

As DNA, the CDR3 is TGTGCCAGCAGGAGAACAGGGATTGGAAGAGATACGCAGTATTTT. Amino acid sequence: CASRRTGIGRDTQYF. The rearrangement uses TRBV5-6 and TRBJ2-3; tentatively, D is TRBD1 (6 bases). CDR1 is SGHDT and CDR2 is YYEEEE in the germline V gene. V was trimmed by 5 bases and J by 5 bases, leaving 18 bases between them. The length of the CDR3 is 15 residues.

The chain carries TRBV6-1 and TRBJ2-2; TRBD1 matches at 7 bases. Germline CDR1 and CDR2: MNHNS and SASEGT. The CDR3 totals 17 residues. The ends lost 2 bases at V and 0 bases at J; junction bases unmatched: 6. The CDR3 reads CASSENRGSSNTGELFF. Here the CDR3 DNA reads TGTGCCAGCAGTGAAAACAGGGGTAGTTCGAACACCGGGGAGCTGTTTTTT.

This chain uses TRBV5-6 with TRBJ2-3; 10 bases are a match to TRBD2. V lost 2 bases and J lost 1; bases outside the gene matches: 1. CDR1 and CDR2 from the germline V gene are SGHDT and YYEEEE. The CDR3 runs 15 residues. This chain's CDR3 is CASSLAGGGTDTQYF. CDR3 bases: TGTGCCAGCAGCTTAGCGGGGGGGGGCACAGATACGCAGTATTTT.